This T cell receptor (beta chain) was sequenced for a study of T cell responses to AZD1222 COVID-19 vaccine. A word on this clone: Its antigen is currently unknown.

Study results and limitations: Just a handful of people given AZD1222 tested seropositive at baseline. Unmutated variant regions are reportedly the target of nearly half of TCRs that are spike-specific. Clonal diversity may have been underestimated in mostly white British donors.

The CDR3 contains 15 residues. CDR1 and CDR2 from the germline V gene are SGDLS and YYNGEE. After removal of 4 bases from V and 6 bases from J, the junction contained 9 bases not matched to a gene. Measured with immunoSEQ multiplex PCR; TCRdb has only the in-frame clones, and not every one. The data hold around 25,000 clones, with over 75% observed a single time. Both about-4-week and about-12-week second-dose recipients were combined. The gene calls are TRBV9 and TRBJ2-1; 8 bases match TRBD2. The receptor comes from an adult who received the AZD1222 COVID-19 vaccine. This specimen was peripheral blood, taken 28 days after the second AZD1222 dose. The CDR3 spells CASSPGASGSNEQFF. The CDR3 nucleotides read TGTGCCAGCAGCCCTGGGGCTAGCGGGTCCAATGAGCAGTTCTTC.